This TCR beta chain stems from a study of blood T cell repertoires in COVID-19. Per the germline V gene, CDR1 is MNHEY and CDR2 is SVGAGI. V lost 4 bases to trimming and J lost 4 bases; unmatched junction nucleotides: 5. The CDR3 length is 16 residues. Assay: immunoSEQ multiplex PCR; the TCRdb copy retains only in-frame clones and omits some. The sample carries fewer than 350,000 clones, 85% recorded once. J is TRBJ2-3 and V is TRBV6-5, with TRBD2 identical over 13 bases. The TCR was taken from a woman in her forties or fifties who had recovered from COVID-19. The sample consisted of PBMCs or T cells enriched from blood (not recorded which). The CDR3, as DNA: TGTGCCAGCAGTTCGCAGACTAGCGGGAGGCCAGATACGCAGTATTTT. It codes for CASSSQTSGRPDTQYF.